The rows below give T cell receptor beta chains drawn from one sample of a study of CD4 T cells in relation to SARS-CoV-2 and coronaviruses. TCRdb's table, derived via immunoSEQ multiplex PCR, lists solely in-frame clones and lacks some. The sample lists about 18,000 clones; around 81% were seen once. What these receptors recognize is not known. Sample: CD4+ T cells from PBMCs, cultured in vitro. The receptors were gathered from a human donor in good health. Both conserved end residues are part of each CDR3. A D gene is named only where the DNA matches it firmly. Expanded clones are given a class, and other clones once, few, many or no size at all.

TRBV5-6	.	TRBJ2-1	TRBD1	11	CASSLRQGLFF	TGTGCCAGCAGCCTAAGACAGGGTCTCTTCTTC
TRBV13	few	TRBJ2-1	TRBD2	14	CASSLGLAGDEQFF	TGTGCCAGCAGCTTAGGACTAGCGGGAGATGAGCAGTTCTTC
TRBV11-2	few	TRBJ1-6	.	13	CASSPWVLAPLHF	TGTGCCAGCAGCCCCTGGGTGCTTGCACCCCTCCACTTT
TRBV19	.	TRBJ1-2	.	14	CASSRDWRAEGYTF	TGTGCCAGTAGCCGAGACTGGAGGGCGGAAGGCTACACCTTC
TRBV7-2	.	TRBJ2-3	.	14	CASSRVEGSDTQYF	TGTGCCAGCAGCAGAGTTGAAGGGTCAGATACGCAGTATTTT
TRBV5-1	.	TRBJ2-3	TRBD1	16	CASSLEGTDSTDTQYF	TGCGCCAGCAGCTTGGAGGGGACAGATAGCACAGATACGCAGTATTTT
TRBV11-3	once	TRBJ2-5	.	13	CASSLGYRETQYF	TGTGCCAGCAGCTTAGGTTATCGAGAGACCCAGTACTTC
TRBV18	.	TRBJ1-2	TRBD1	16	CASSLGTGKGNYGYTF	TGTGCCAGCTCTCTAGGGACAGGGAAGGGGAACTATGGCTACACCTTC
TRBV6-2/TRBV6-3	.	TRBJ1-6	.	13	CASSPPTGSPLHF	TGTGCCAGCAGTCCCCCAACGGGCTCACCCCTCCACTTT
TRBV5-1	.	TRBJ1-4	.	14	CASSLDRLNEKLFF	TGCGCCAGCAGCTTGGACAGGCTAAATGAAAAACTGTTTTTT
TRBV7-3	few	TRBJ2-1	TRBD2	15	CASSLGTMGNNEQFF	TGTGCCAGCAGCTTAGGGACTATGGGGAACAATGAGCAGTTCTTC
TRBV5-1	.	TRBJ1-1	.	14	CASSHRGGNTEAFF	TGCGCCAGCAGCCACCGAGGAGGGAACACTGAAGCTTTCTTT
TRBV10-3	few	TRBJ2-2	TRBD2	17	CAISESYSGGAGGELFF	TGTGCCATCAGTGAGTCGTACAGCGGGGGGGCCGGCGGGGAGCTGTTTTTT
TRBV10-3	.	TRBJ2-3	TRBD2	13	CAVGTSGTDTQYF	TGTGCCGTAGGGACTAGCGGAACAGATACGCAGTATTTT
TRBV9	.	TRBJ1-2	TRBD1	13	CASSVGQNYGYTF	TGTGCCAGCAGCGTGGGACAGAACTATGGCTACACCTTC
TRBV9	.	TRBJ1-4	TRBD1	15	CASSPRGQGREKLFF	TGTGCCAGCAGTCCCCGGGGACAGGGTCGTGAAAAACTGTTTTTT
TRBV12-3/TRBV12-4	once	TRBJ1-5	.	13	CASSFSGNQPQHF	TGTGCCAGCAGTTTTTCAGGGAATCAGCCCCAGCATTTT
TRBV10-3	.	TRBJ2-7	TRBD1	14	CAIRRQGDSYEQYF	TGTGCCATCAGGAGACAGGGGGACTCCTACGAGCAGTACTTC
TRBV7-9	.	TRBJ2-1	.	12	CASSFLRVEQFF	TGTGCCAGCAGCTTTCTGCGGGTTGAGCAGTTCTTC
TRBV28	.	TRBJ1-5	.	12	CASLWVRGPQHF	TGTGCCAGCTTGTGGGTCCGGGGGCCCCAGCATTTT
TRBV4-1	few	TRBJ1-4	.	15	CASSQDGTGNEKLFF	TGCGCCAGCAGCCAAGATGGCACGGGGAATGAAAAACTGTTTTTT
TRBV30	.	TRBJ2-7	.	12	CACRDSWLRQYF	TGTGCCTGCCGGGACTCGTGGCTCCGGCAGTACTTC
TRBV7-2	.	TRBJ1-1	.	15	CASSLGGSLNTEAFF	TGTGCCAGCAGCTTAGGTGGTTCACTGAACACTGAAGCTTTCTTT
TRBV7-2	.	TRBJ2-3	TRBD2	14	CASKVGGGADTQYF	TGTGCCAGCAAGGTGGGCGGGGGGGCAGATACGCAGTATTTT
TRBV5-1	.	TRBJ1-2	.	14	CASSLDLGDYGYTF	TGCGCCAGCAGCTTGGATCTGGGGGACTATGGCTACACCTTC
TRBV12-5	.	TRBJ2-3	TRBD1	18	CASGLASPGQGLTDTQYF	TGTGCTAGTGGTTTGGCCTCCCCGGGACAGGGACTCACAGATACGCAGTATTTT
TRBV6-5	.	TRBJ2-7	TRBD1	15	CASTSSRDRENEQYF	TGTGCCAGCACATCCTCCCGGGACAGGGAGAACGAGCAGTACTTC
TRBV4-3	.	TRBJ1-1	.	14	CASSQGVLRTEAFF	TGCGCCAGCAGCCAGGGGGTTCTACGGACTGAAGCTTTCTTT
TRBV4-1	few	TRBJ1-2	.	16	CASSQVRSPSSEGYTF	TGCGCCAGCAGCCAAGTACGCAGCCCCTCAAGCGAGGGCTACACCTTC
TRBV29-1	.	TRBJ1-4	.	13	CSVHTGTHEKLFF	TGCAGCGTTCATACCGGGACACATGAAAAACTGTTTTTT
TRBV5-1	.	TRBJ2-7	TRBD1	16	CASSLGGAGGDYEQYF	TGCGCCAGCAGCTTGGGGGGGGCAGGGGGCGATTACGAGCAGTACTTC
TRBV7-3	.	TRBJ1-2	.	13	CASSLGPTYGYTF	TGTGCCAGCAGCCTAGGGCCAACCTATGGCTACACCTTC
TRBV19	.	TRBJ1-1	.	14	CASTRGRENTEAFF	TGTGCCAGTACCCGGGGACGGGAGAACACTGAAGCTTTCTTT
TRBV6-1	.	TRBJ1-6	.	14	CASSEGLDGSPLHF	TGTGCCAGCAGTGAAGGGCTCGATGGTTCACCCCTCCACTTT
TRBV30	.	TRBJ2-3	.	11	CAQRHGGTQYF	TGTGCCCAAAGGCATGGGGGTACGCAGTATTTT
TRBV12-3/TRBV12-4	few	TRBJ1-3	.	13	CASSLGPGNTIYF	TGTGCCAGCAGTTTGGGACCGGGAAACACCATATATTTT
TRBV19	.	TRBJ2-7	.	14	CASSIGLASYEQYF	TGTGCCAGTAGTATCGGGTTAGCCTCCTACGAGCAGTACTTC
TRBV19	few	TRBJ1-6	.	14	CASSQGGGNSPLHF	TGTGCCAGTAGTCAAGGAGGGGGAAATTCACCCCTCCACTTT
TRBV7-2	.	TRBJ1-5	.	15	CASSLVPGGNQPQHF	TGTGCCAGCAGCTTAGTGCCAGGAGGCAATCAGCCCCAGCATTTT
TRBV7-3	.	TRBJ2-1	TRBD2	16	CASSLSGVGGRAEQFF	TGTGCCAGCAGCTTAAGCGGGGTGGGCGGGAGAGCTGAGCAGTTCTTC
TRBV6-1	few	TRBJ1-6	.	17	CASSEAPPGSNNSPLHF	TGTGCCAGCAGTGAAGCCCCGCCAGGGTCCAATAATTCACCCCTCCACTTT
TRBV6-5	.	TRBJ2-5	.	13	CASSTLALETQYF	TGTGCCAGCAGTACACTAGCCCTTGAGACCCAGTACTTC
TRBV7-2	.	TRBJ2-1	TRBD2	16	CASSREGLAGGNEQFF	TGTGCCAGCAGTCGAGAGGGACTAGCGGGAGGGAATGAGCAGTTCTTC
TRBV7-2	.	TRBJ2-3	TRBD1	12	CASSLSGTGWYF	TGTGCCAGCAGCTTGAGCGGGACAGGGTGGTATTTT
TRBV12-5	few	TRBJ1-1	.	16	CASGLPTVGEYTEAFF	TGTGCTAGTGGTTTACCCACCGTGGGGGAGTACACTGAAGCTTTCTTT
TRBV3-1/TRBV3-2	.	TRBJ1-1	.	15	CASSQDSGGGTEAFF	TGTGCCAGCAGCCAAGATTCTGGGGGAGGCACTGAAGCTTTCTTT
TRBV7-9	.	TRBJ1-5	TRBD1	15	CASSIDRASNQPQHF	TGTGCCAGCAGCATCGACAGGGCTAGCAATCAGCCCCAGCATTTT
TRBV13	.	TRBJ2-2	.	14	CASSVGGPNGELFF	TGTGCCAGCAGCGTTGGAGGGCCCAACGGGGAGCTGTTTTTT
TRBV24-1	once	TRBJ2-7	TRBD1	14	CATVPGQGSYEQYF	TGTGCCACCGTCCCGGGACAGGGCTCCTACGAGCAGTACTTC
TRBV19	.	TRBJ1-4	.	16	CASSAPGRGFYEKLFF	TGTGCCAGTAGTGCCCCCGGCCGGGGGTTTTATGAAAAACTGTTTTTT
TRBV4-2	.	TRBJ1-5	TRBD1	16	CASSQDLGQLYQPQHF	TGTGCCAGCAGCCAAGATTTGGGACAGTTATATCAGCCCCAGCATTTT
TRBV5-1	.	TRBJ2-1	TRBD2	17	CASTPTGSGRGFDEQFF	TGCGCCAGCACTCCCACAGGTAGCGGGAGGGGTTTCGATGAGCAGTTCTTC
TRBV6-5	.	TRBJ1-6	.	14	CASTQQAGLSPLHF	TGTGCCAGCACTCAACAGGCTGGGCTTTCACCCCTCCACTTT
TRBV18	.	TRBJ2-5	.	15	CASSPKGGPQETQYF	TGTGCCAGCTCACCCAAGGGGGGTCCACAAGAGACCCAGTACTTC
TRBV13	.	TRBJ2-5	TRBD1	16	CASSLLTGGGQETQYF	TGTGCCAGCAGCTTACTTACAGGGGGTGGCCAAGAGACCCAGTACTTC